The 19 T cell receptor beta chains below were found in one sample sequenced in a study of blood T cell repertoires in COVID-19. Assay used: immunoSEQ multiplex PCR; TCRdb lists only in-frame clones, some missing. Here the sample spans about 280,000 clones, roughly 86% being singletons. The sequencing input was peripheral blood. The source of these receptors is a man aged 18 to 29 with active or convalescent COVID-19.

This clone was seen a handful of times. The chain recombines TRBV15 with TRBJ1-5; 8 bases are a match to TRBD1. The J segment lost 2 bases and the V segment lost 5 bases, leaving 5 bases of the junction unmatched. The CDR3 consists of 15 residues. Germline V gene sequence: CDR1 LNHNV, CDR2 YYDKDF (reference sequence). The CDR3 spells CATSVLQGGNQPQHF. In nucleotides, the CDR3 is TGTGCCACCAGCGTTCTACAGGGGGGCAATCAGCCCCAGCATTTT.

V usage is TRBV9 and J usage is TRBJ1-2, with TRBD1 matching over 8 bases. The CDR3 runs 14 residues. J was trimmed by 5 bases and V by 5 bases; bases with no gene match: 8. Germline CDR1 reads SGDLS; CDR2 reads YYNGEE. The CDR3 spells CASRGSQGGYGYTF. In DNA form, the CDR3 reads TGTGCCAGCAGGGGATCACAGGGGGGGTATGGCTACACCTTC.

This chain connects TRBV9 to TRBJ2-1, with 12 bases lining up with TRBD2. The length of the CDR3 is 15 residues. Per the germline V gene, CDR1 is SGDLS and CDR2 is YYNGEE. The junction had 6 bases not matched to a gene; V was cut back by 3 bases and J by 8 bases. The CDR3 nucleotides are TGTGCCAGCAGCGCTGCTAGCGGGGGGGCTTATGAGCAGTTCTTC. This sequence encodes CASSAASGGAYEQFF.

The genes are TRBV6-5 and TRBJ2-7; D possibly corresponds to TRBD1 (6 bases). The germline V and J ends were trimmed by 5 bases and 9 bases, with 14 bases remaining between them. Germline lookup yields CDR1 MNHEY and CDR2 SVGAGI. The CDR3 is 12 residues long. As DNA, the CDR3 is TGTGCCAGCAGTAGGACCGGGACACTGCAGTACTTC. The encoded protein is CASSRTGTLQYF.

In regard to this clone: A read error is possible here, since a much larger clone lies one base away. Different DNA sequences within this sample yield the same CDR3. The chain carries TRBV12-3 or TRBV12-4 and TRBJ2-1; D is undetermined. The CDR3 runs 11 residues. The ends were cut back, 3 bases at V and 5 bases at J, with 2 bases in the middle. The CDR3 region has the DNA TGTGCCAGCAGTTTCAACAATGAGCAGTTCTTC. It codes for CASSFNNEQFF.

The chain uses TRBV2 and TRBJ1-2; 7 bases map to TRBD1. CDR1 and CDR2 from the germline V gene are SNHLY and FYNNEI. V lost 7 bases, J lost 7 bases, and 9 bases stayed unmatched. The length of the CDR3 is 13 residues. The CDR3 DNA reads as TGTGCCAGCATCCTAAGGGGGCTTGGTGGCTACACCTTC. This gives the protein CASILRGLGGYTF.

The V call is TRBV4-1, the J call TRBJ2-2, with D possibly being TRBD2 (6 bases). Germline V gene sequence: CDR1 MGHRA, CDR2 YSYEKL. V was cut by 0 bases and J by 8 bases, with 16 bases left in between. This CDR3 has 16 residues. The CDR3 DNA follows: TGCGCCAGCAGCCAAGAGGGGTTCGGGAGCTGGGGGGAGCTGTTTTTT. It yields the protein CASSQEGFGSWGELFF.

The V call is TRBV9, the J call TRBJ2-1; possible D gene TRBD2, 6 bases. Germline CDR1 is SGDLS and CDR2 is YYNGEE. Trimming pared 3 bases from V and 3 bases from J, leaving 10 bases between. The CDR3 contains 14 residues. The CDR3 DNA reads TGTGCCAGCAGCGGACGGAGGGGCTACAATGAGCAGTTCTTC. The encoded protein is CASSGRRGYNEQFF. Supplemented by reference TRBV9 and TRBJ2-1, the full variable domain reads DSGVTQTPKHLITATGQRVTLRCSPRSGDLSVYWYQQSLDQGLQFLIQYYNGEERAKGNILERFSAQQFPDLHSELNLSSLELGDSALYFCASSGRRGYNEQFFGPGTRLTVL.

This chain joins TRBV29-1 and TRBJ1-1, with TRBD1 identical over 9 bases. The germline CDR1 and CDR2 sequences are SQVTM and ANQGSEA. V lost 0 bases to trimming and J lost 3 bases; unmatched junction nucleotides: 5. The CDR3 length is 15 residues. The CDR3 nucleotides read TGCAGCGTTGAAGATTCATGGGACAGGGACACTGAAGCTTTCTTT. Encoded protein: CSVEDSWDRDTEAFF.

This chain uses TRBV6-5 with TRBJ1-2; 7 bases line up with TRBD1. The V segment lost 6 bases and the J segment 7 bases; nucleotides outside the gene matches: 11. This CDR3 contains 14 residues. Germline assignment: CDR1 MNHEY and CDR2 SVGAGI. The CDR3 sequence: CASRGTVGWSGYTF. The CDR3 bases are TGTGCCAGCAGGGGGACAGTCGGGTGGTCTGGCTACACCTTC.

V and J are TRBV2 and TRBJ1-3, with D possibly being TRBD1 (6 bases). CDR3 size: 14 residues. Germline CDR1 is SNHLY and CDR2 is FYNNEI. Trimming took 1 base from V and 10 from J, leaving 14 bases between them. In nucleotides, the CDR3 is TGTGCCAGCAGTGAAGGGGGGCAAGTAAGGACCATATATTTT. Translation gives CASSEGGQVRTIYF.

This rearrangement joins TRBV6-6 to TRBJ1-2; 10 bases are shared with TRBD1. Germline V gene sequence: CDR1 MNHNY, CDR2 SVGAGI (reference sequence). V lost 6 bases to trimming and J lost 8 bases; unmatched junction nucleotides: 6. There are 13 residues in the CDR3. The CDR3: CASSFGQGDGYTF. CDR3 in DNA: TGTGCCAGCAGCTTTGGACAGGGGGACGGCTACACCTTC.

This clone showed up just once. The rearrangement uses TRBV27 and TRBJ1-3; 7 bases map to TRBD1. In germline, CDR1 is MNHEY, CDR2 SMNVEV (reference sequence). After removal of 6 bases from V and 4 bases from J, the junction contained 6 bases not matched to a gene. The CDR3 sequence is 14 residues long. CDR3 DNA: TGTGCCAGCAGAACAGGGGTCCCCGGAAACACCATATATTTT. Residues: CASRTGVPGNTIYF.

The chain recombines TRBV7-2 with TRBJ2-3; the match to TRBD2 covers 8 bases. Germline V gene sequence: CDR1 SGHTA, CDR2 FQGNSA. This CDR3 contains 15 residues. V trimming: 3 bases; J trimming: 1 base; junction bases outside the gene matches: 3. CDR3 sequence reads: CASSFYGGGTDTQYF. CDR3 in DNA: TGTGCCAGCAGCTTCTACGGGGGGGGCACAGATACGCAGTATTTT.

The chain combines TRBV4-3 with TRBJ1-5, with D possibly TRBD1 on 5 matching bases. Germline V CDR1 and CDR2: LGHNA, YSLEER. This CDR3 has 17 amino acids. Trimming removed 0 bases from V and 0 bases from J, with 12 bases in between. The CDR3 spells CASSQDLGGVSNQPQHF. The DNA of the CDR3 is TGCGCCAGCAGCCAAGATCTGGGGGGTGTTAGCAATCAGCCCCAGCATTTT.

The chain uses TRBV2 and TRBJ2-1, with D possibly being TRBD2 (5 bases). V lost 4 bases and J 6 bases, leaving 10 bases between the germline ends. Per germline, CDR1 SNHLY and CDR2 FYNNEI. CDR3 length: 13 amino acids. CDR3 loop: CASSVGLINEQFF. CDR3 nucleotides: TGTGCCAGCAGTGTAGGACTTATCAATGAGCAGTTCTTC.

The V gene is TRBV7-2, the J gene TRBJ1-2, with 7 bases aligning to TRBD1. V shed 5 bases and J 6 bases; nucleotides not matched to a gene: 12. CDR1 and CDR2 (germline): SGHTA, FQGNSA. CDR3 length: 15 residues. The CDR3 spells CASSDSRDSLHGYTF. CDR3 DNA: TGTGCCAGCAGCGATAGCCGGGACAGCTTACATGGCTACACCTTC.

The V and J genes are TRBV7-3 and TRBJ2-3; TRBD2 aligns across 10 bases. CDR1 is SGHTA and CDR2 is FQGTGA in the germline V gene. This CDR3 has 17 amino acids. Trimming removed 3 bases from V and 2 bases from J; junction bases left unmatched: 8. The CDR3 loop reads CASSFSSGGGPTDTQYF. CDR3 DNA: TGTGCCAGCAGCTTTTCTAGCGGGGGAGGACCCACAGATACGCAGTATTTT. The full variable domain, its missing parts supplied by reference TRBV7-3 and TRBJ2-3, is GAGVSQTPSNKVTEKGKYVELRCDPISGHTALYWYRQSLGQGPEFLIYFQGTGAADDSGLPNDRFFAVRPEGSVSTLKIQRTERGDSAVYLCASSFSSGGGPTDTQYFGPGTRLTVL.

CDR3 amino acids: CASSLGGLQPSETQYF. In DNA, the CDR3 is TGTGCCAGCAGCCTGGGGGGACTCCAACCGTCGGAGACCCAGTACTTC. This chain uses TRBV7-8 with TRBJ2-5; a possible D gene is TRBD2 (6 bases). Trimming took 5 bases from V and 5 from J, leaving 21 bases between them. Germline loops: CDR1 SGHVS, CDR2 FQNEAQ. The CDR3 has 16 amino acids.